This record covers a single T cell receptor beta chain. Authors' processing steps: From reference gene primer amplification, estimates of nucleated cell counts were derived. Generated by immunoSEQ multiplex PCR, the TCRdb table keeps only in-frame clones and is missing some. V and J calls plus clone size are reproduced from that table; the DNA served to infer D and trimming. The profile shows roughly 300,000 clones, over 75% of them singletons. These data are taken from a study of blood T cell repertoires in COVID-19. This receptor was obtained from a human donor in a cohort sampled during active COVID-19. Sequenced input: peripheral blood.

The CDR3 coding sequence is TGTGCCAGCAGCTCCCAATCGGGACAGGGGAATTCACCCCTCCACTTT. It yields the protein CASSSQSGQGNSPLHF. This sequence joins TRBV7-6 and TRBJ1-6; TRBD1 matches at 10 bases. CDR3 length: 16 amino acids. Losses at the gene ends were 4 bases for V and 7 bases for J; bases not matched to a gene: 7. Germline V CDR1 and CDR2: SGHVS, FNYEAQ.